This paragraph covers one T cell receptor beta chain sequence. What it binds is unknown. This record belongs to a study of a mutant IDH1 vaccine in newly diagnosed glioma. For the study at large: In some groups vaccination began 4-6 weeks post-radiotherapy; others received it with temozolomide. Former treatment meant radiotherapy, temozolomide, or both; the majority had gotten both. Treated patients, averaging about 40 years, were around 62% male and approximately 38% female.

Time point reported: week 35, safety follow-up. The investigators gave 300 ug of mutant IDH1 20-mer peptide in each vaccine dose, together with topical imiquimod. New astrocytomas of WHO grade 3 or 4 that were IDH1-mutant and ATRX-lost were found in the donors. V trimming: 6 bases; J trimming: 3 bases; junction bases outside the gene matches: 2. The CDR3 extends over 13 amino acids. Germline CDR1 and CDR2: WSHSY and SAAADI. Sequencing used immunoSEQ multiplex PCR; TCRdb keeps in-frame clones, though not all of them. The repertoire consists of around 30,000 clones, with about four fifths occurring once and the leading ten covering approximately 2.9%.

The sequenced sample was PBMCs, obtained from a glioma patient whose treatment included an IDH1 peptide vaccine. The sequence derives from a man aged 35 to 55 with glioma. Some clones in this sample may be carry-over from other donors' samples. V gene TRBV10-2 combines with J gene TRBJ1-1; 9 nucleotides line up with TRBD1. CDR3 loop: CASSGQGYTEAFF. CDR3 nucleotides: TGCGCCAGCAGCGGACAGGGGTACACTGAAGCTTTCTTT.